This passage covers 14 T cell receptor beta chains from one sample sequenced in a study of T-cell memory formation after mild COVID-19. MiXCR, run by TCRdb on the 5' RACE reads, gives a single entry per CDR3 protein. The sample records hundreds of thousands of distinct CDR3 sequences, approximately 29% being singletons. The sequencing input was PBMCs or a T cell subset sorted from them (not recorded which). The receptors were gathered from an adult woman who had mild COVID-19 (a few samples of this study predate the infection). Cell type and time point are not known.

This sequence joins TRBV29-1 and TRBJ2-1; 11 positions agree with TRBD2. The CDR3 runs 14 residues. The germline gives CDR1 SQVTM, CDR2 ANQGSEA. The J segment lost 7 bases and the V segment lost 6 bases, leaving 8 bases of the junction unmatched. The chain's CDR3 is CSVLTSGGVNEQFF. CDR3 DNA: TGCAGCGTCCTCACTAGCGGGGGTGTGAATGAGCAGTTCTTC.

The sample holds a few counts of this clonotype. This chain joins TRBV27 and TRBJ1-2; unclear D gene. The germline V gene has CDR1 MNHEY and CDR2 SMNVEV (reference sequence). V was trimmed by 4 bases and J by 4 bases, leaving 19 bases between them. This CDR3 is 16 amino acids long. The CDR3 nucleotides read TGTGCCAGCAGTTCGTTGTTGTCAGTCACGCGCTATGGCTACACCTTC. It codes for CASSSLLSVTRYGYTF.

V usage is TRBV6-5 and J usage is TRBJ2-1, with 12 positions matching TRBD2. Germline lookup yields CDR1 MNHEY and CDR2 SVGAGI. Trimming took 6 bases from V and 9 from J; bases not matched to a gene: 12. This CDR3 contains 16 residues. The CDR3 region has the DNA TGTGCCAGCAGGAAGACTAGCGGGGGCCTTCAGCCTGAGCAGTTCTTC. As protein: CASRKTSGGLQPEQFF.

The CDR3 loop is CASSSRLEETQYF. The CDR3 nucleotides read TGTGCCAGCAGCTCCCGACTAGAAGAGACCCAGTACTTC. The chain is built from TRBV7-6 and TRBJ2-5, with D possibly matching TRBD2 (6 bases). Germline values: CDR1 SGHVS, CDR2 FNYEAQ. The V end was cut by 4 bases, the J end by 3 bases, with 9 bases between. The CDR3 totals 13 residues.

This clonotype was observed a handful of times. The CDR3 loop reads CASSQGSSGIYNEQFF. The CDR3 region has the DNA TGCGCCAGCAGCCAAGGGTCTAGCGGGATTTACAATGAGCAGTTCTTC. The chain recombines TRBV4-3 with TRBJ2-1; 9 bases are shared with TRBD2. Germline CDR1 is LGHNA and CDR2 is YSLEER. The CDR3 has 16 amino acids. With V trimmed by 1 base and J by 4 bases, 5 bases remained unmatched.

J is TRBJ2-3 and V is TRBV4-3, with a possible D match to TRBD1 (6 bases). The CDR3 runs to 13 residues. Trimming left V 2 bases short and J 7 bases short, with 10 bases between. Germline V CDR1 and CDR2: LGHNA, YSLEER. The CDR3: CASSQSRGNTQYF. As DNA, the CDR3 is TGCGCCAGCAGCCAAAGCAGGGGAAATACGCAGTATTTT.

This clonotype showed up just a few times. The chain uses TRBV20-1 and TRBJ2-5; no clear D gene. Trimming shortened V by 0 bases and J by 3 bases, and 17 bases separated the two germline ends. This CDR3 is 16 amino acids long. Looked up from germline, CDR1 is DFQATT and CDR2 is SNEGSKA (reference sequence). Here the CDR3 reads CSARDRVGYLEETQYF. The CDR3 nucleotides are TGCAGTGCTAGAGATCGGGTGGGGTATCTAGAAGAGACCCAGTACTTC.

This clonotype was recorded a few times. This chain connects TRBV12-3 or TRBV12-4 to TRBJ2-4; 7 nucleotides match TRBD2. Trimming cost V 4 bases and J 10 bases; bases outside gene matches: 1. This CDR3 is 11 amino acids long. In DNA form, the CDR3 reads TGTGCCAGCAGTTGGGGGGGTATTCAGTACTTC. Amino acid sequence: CASSWGGIQYF.

This clonotype was detected many times. The chain couples TRBV5-1 to TRBJ2-2; D may correspond to TRBD1 or TRBD2 (6 bases each). The CDR3 loop spans 14 amino acids. The germline gives CDR1 SGHRS, CDR2 YFSETQ. Trimming left V 4 bases short and J 3 bases short, with 10 bases between. The CDR3 region is CASSGGPYTGELFF. CDR3 DNA sequence: TGCGCCAGCAGCGGGGGGCCCTACACCGGGGAGCTGTTTTTT. Looking up the rest from reference TRBV5-1 and TRBJ2-2 gives the full variable domain: KAGVTQTPRYLIKTRGQQVTLSCSPISGHRSVSWYQQTPGQGLQFLFEYFSETQRNKGNFPGRFSGRQFSNSRSEMNVSTLELGDSALYLCASSGGPYTGELFFGEGSRLTVL.

This clonotype was seen more than once but under ten times. The chain carries TRBV12-3 or TRBV12-4 and TRBJ1-5; no clear D. The CDR3 is 15 amino acids. V lost 3 bases and J 0 bases, leaving 9 bases between the germline ends. The CDR3 loop is CASSFGGNSNQPQHF. DNA for the CDR3: TGTGCCAGCAGTTTTGGCGGGAATAGCAATCAGCCCCAGCATTTT.

This clonotype came up a few times. The rearrangement joins TRBV20-1 to TRBJ2-2, with D possibly being TRBD2 (6 bases). Per the germline V gene, CDR1 is DFQATT and CDR2 is SNEGSKA (reference sequence). V lost 2 bases, J lost 5 bases, and 18 bases lay in between. The CDR3 is 16 amino acids. Here the CDR3 reads CSARPKEGLRTGELFF. The CDR3 DNA follows: TGCAGTGCTAGACCAAAGGAGGGGCTACGGACCGGGGAGCTGTTTTTT.

This clonotype has a count of ten or more. The CDR3 region has the DNA TGTGCCAGCAGCCTCGGATCGAACACTGAAGCTTTCTTT. This encodes CASSLGSNTEAFF. J is TRBJ1-1 and V is TRBV7-9; D unresolved. Germline V gene sequence: CDR1 SEHNR, CDR2 FQNEAQ (reference sequence). Trimming stripped 5 bases from V and 1 base from J, with 8 bases between. The CDR3 contains 13 residues. The entire variable domain, with the rest obtained from reference TRBV7-9 and TRBJ1-1, is as follows: DTGVSQNPRHKITKRGQNVTFRCDPISEHNRLYWYRQTLGQGPEFLTYFQNEAQLEKSRLLSDRFSAERPKGSFSTLEIQRTEQGDSAMYLCASSLGSNTEAFFGQGTRLTVV.

The J gene is TRBJ1-2, the V gene TRBV9; D might be TRBD1 (5 bases). The germline gives CDR1 SGDLS, CDR2 YYNGEE. V was cut by 5 bases and J by 5 bases, with 16 bases left in between. The CDR3 is 14 amino acids. CDR3 DNA: TGTGCCAGCAGAAATGCAGGGTTGGGGTATGGCTACACCTTC. Its protein product is CASRNAGLGYGYTF.

CDR3 sequence (DNA): TGTGCCAGCAGCCCTATAGTGGCGGATACGCAGTATTTT. Translated, it gives CASSPIVADTQYF. The chain uses TRBV7-9 and TRBJ2-3; the D is unclear. The CDR3 spans 13 residues. From germline, CDR1 is SEHNR and CDR2 FQNEAQ (reference sequence). V was pared by 5 bases and J by 6 bases, with 12 bases between.